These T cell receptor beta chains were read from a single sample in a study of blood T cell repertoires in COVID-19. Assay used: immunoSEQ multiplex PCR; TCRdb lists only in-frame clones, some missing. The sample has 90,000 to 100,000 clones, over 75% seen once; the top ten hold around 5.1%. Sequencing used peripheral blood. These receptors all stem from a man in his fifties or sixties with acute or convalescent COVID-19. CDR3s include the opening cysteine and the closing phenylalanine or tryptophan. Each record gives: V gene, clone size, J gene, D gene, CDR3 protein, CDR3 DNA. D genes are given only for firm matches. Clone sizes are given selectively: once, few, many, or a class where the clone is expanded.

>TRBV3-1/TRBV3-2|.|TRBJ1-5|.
CASSQGATGQPQHF
TGTGCCAGCAGCCAAGGGGCCACGGGACAGCCCCAGCATTTT
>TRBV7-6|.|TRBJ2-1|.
CASSLFPVTSQGNKEQFF
TGTGCCAGCAGCTTATTTCCGGTGACTAGTCAAGGGAATAAAGAGCAGTTCTTC
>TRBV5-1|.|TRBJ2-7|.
CASSPRGPAGAGEQYF
TGCGCCAGCAGCCCCCGGGGGCCCGCGGGGGCAGGCGAGCAGTACTTC
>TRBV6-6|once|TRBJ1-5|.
CASSYRDYNQPQHF
TGTGCCAGCAGTTACCGGGATTATAATCAGCCCCAGCATTTT
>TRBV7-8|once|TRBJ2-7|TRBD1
CASSSAGGAIPYEQYF
TGTGCCAGCAGCTCCGCAGGGGGCGCAATTCCCTACGAGCAGTACTTC
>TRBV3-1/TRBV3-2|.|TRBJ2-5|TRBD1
CASSKGQGETQYF
TGTGCCAGCAGCAAGGGACAGGGAGAGACCCAGTACTTC
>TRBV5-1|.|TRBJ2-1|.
CASSSGQSSYNEQFF
TGCGCCAGCAGCTCCGGACAGAGCTCCTACAATGAGCAGTTCTTC
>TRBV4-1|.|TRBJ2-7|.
CASSQEGGNYEQYF
TGCGCCAGCAGCCAAGAAGGAGGAAACTACGAGCAGTACTTC
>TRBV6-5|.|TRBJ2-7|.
CASRAAPGVQYF
TGTGCCAGCAGGGCTGCCCCGGGGGTGCAGTACTTC
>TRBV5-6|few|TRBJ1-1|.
CASSLGYDIGGTEAFF
TGTGCCAGCAGCTTGGGTTACGACATAGGGGGCACTGAAGCTTTCTTT
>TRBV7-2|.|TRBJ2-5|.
CASSLAYRVTETQYF
TGTGCCAGCAGCTTAGCTTACAGGGTGACAGAGACCCAGTACTTC
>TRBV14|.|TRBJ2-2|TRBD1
CASSVRQGEGGELFF
TGTGCCAGCAGCGTACGACAGGGGGAAGGCGGGGAGCTGTTTTTT
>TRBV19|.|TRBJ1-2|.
CARAPGGVYGYTF
TGTGCCAGAGCTCCCGGGGGGGTCTATGGCTACACCTTC
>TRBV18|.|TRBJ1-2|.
CASSPRRDYGYTF
TGTGCCAGCTCACCCCGCAGGGACTATGGCTACACCTTC
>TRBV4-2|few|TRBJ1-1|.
CASSQEGGVLTEAFF
TGTGCCAGCAGCCAAGAGGGAGGGGTTCTCACTGAAGCTTTCTTT
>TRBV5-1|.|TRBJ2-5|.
CASSFIAAQETQYF
TGCGCCAGCAGCTTTATAGCGGCCCAAGAGACCCAGTACTTC
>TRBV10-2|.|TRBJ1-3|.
CASSSSSGNTIYF
TGCGCCAGCAGTTCCAGCTCTGGAAACACCATATATTTT
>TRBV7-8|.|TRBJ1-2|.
CASSQFREEGYTF
TGTGCCAGCAGCCAGTTCAGGGAGGAAGGCTACACCTTC
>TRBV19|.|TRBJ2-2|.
CASSIPSQGSGELFF
TGTGCCAGTAGTATACCGTCACAGGGTTCCGGGGAGCTGTTTTTT